These 8 T cell receptor beta chains were all obtained from the same sample, sequenced in a study of blood T cell repertoires in COVID-19. Sequencing used immunoSEQ multiplex PCR; TCRdb keeps in-frame clones, though not all of them. The repertoire holds hundreds of thousands of clones, with roughly 90% as singletons. The sample comprised PBMCs or T cells enriched from blood (not recorded which). Receptor source: a woman aged 45-59 years who had recovered from COVID-19.

The V and J genes are TRBV9 and TRBJ2-3; a possible D gene is TRBD2 (5 bases). In germline, CDR1 is SGDLS, CDR2 YYNGEE. V was shortened by 0 bases and J by 2 bases, with 13 bases between the two germline ends. This CDR3 has 16 residues. Here the CDR3 DNA reads TGTGCCAGCAGCGTAGTTGGCGGAGGCCTCACAGATACGCAGTATTTT. As protein: CASSVVGGGLTDTQYF.

The V call is TRBV28, the J call TRBJ2-2; a weak D match, TRBD1 (5 bases). Germline CDR1 MDHEN, CDR2 SYDVKM. The CDR3 spans 15 residues. V was pared by 3 bases and J by 8 bases, with 16 bases between. CDR3 residues: CASSLFRAVSGELFF. CDR3 DNA: TGTGCCAGCAGTTTGTTCAGGGCGGTATCTGGGGAGCTGTTTTTT.

The CDR3 here is CASSPRTDNTGELFF. DNA for the CDR3: TGTGCCAGCTCACCTCGGACAGACAACACCGGGGAGCTGTTTTTT. The genes are TRBV18 and TRBJ2-2, with D perhaps TRBD1 (6 bases). The germline gives CDR1 KGHSH, CDR2 LQKENI. This CDR3 region has 15 residues. The germline V and J ends were trimmed by 3 bases and 2 bases, with 10 bases remaining between them.

This chain links TRBV5-4 with TRBJ1-5; 12 bases fit TRBD1. From germline, CDR1 is SGHNT and CDR2 YYREEE (reference sequence). V shed 4 bases, J shed 4 bases, and the junction held 9 bases outside the gene matches. This CDR3 region has 17 residues. The CDR3 region has the DNA TGTGCCAGCAGCATCTACGGGACAGGGGGCAGGAATCAGCCCCAGCATTTT. Translating it yields CASSIYGTGGRNQPQHF.

This chain uses TRBV27 with TRBJ2-2, with 7 bases fitting TRBD2. The trim removed 6 bases at V and 3 bases at J, leaving 16 bases unmatched. The CDR3 totals 18 residues. The germline V gene has CDR1 MNHEY and CDR2 SMNVEV (reference sequence). The CDR3 nucleotides are TGTGCCAGCAGCGAAATTCAGGGAAGGACTAGTGACACCGGGGAGCTGTTTTTT. Translated, it gives CASSEIQGRTSDTGELFF.

The J gene is TRBJ2-7, the V gene TRBV30; 11 bases are shared with TRBD2. The CDR3 has 13 residues. V shed 4 bases, J shed 6 bases, and the junction held 5 bases outside the gene matches. The germline CDR1 and CDR2 sequences are GTSNPN and SVGIG (reference sequence). For the CDR3, the DNA is TGTGCCTGGATTAGCGGGAGGGCCGGCGAGCAGTACTTC. The encoded protein is CAWISGRAGEQYF.

J is TRBJ1-2 and V is TRBV6-4, with 7 positions matching TRBD1. This CDR3 has 13 residues. Germline lookup yields CDR1 MRHNA and CDR2 SNTAGT. J gave up 8 bases and V 6 bases, and 9 bases lay outside the gene matches. The CDR3 coding sequence is TGTGCCAGCAGGGGACAGCTGCTGGGAGGCTACACCTTC. Its translation is CASRGQLLGGYTF.

The rearrangement uses TRBV6-2 or TRBV6-3 and TRBJ1-5; no reliable D call. The CDR3 runs 12 residues. CDR1 is MNHEY and CDR2 is SVGEGT in the germline V gene. The V gene lost 6 bases and the J gene lost 2 bases, with 5 bases spanning the gap. CDR3 nucleotides: TGTGCCAGCAGCAGAGGCAATCAGCCCCAGCATTTT. This gives the protein CASSRGNQPQHF.